The 5 T cell receptor beta chains below were found in one sample sequenced in a study of blood T cell repertoires in COVID-19. Repertoires were generated with immunoSEQ multiplex PCR, while TCRdb's copy carries only in-frame clones and drops some. In the table there are approximately 200,000 clones, 90% of which are singletons. The source material was PBMCs or T cells enriched from blood (not recorded which). These receptors came from a young man who had recovered from COVID-19.

In its sample, this clone was seen a few times. The J gene is TRBJ2-4, the V gene TRBV3-1 (or the pseudogene TRBV3-2), with TRBD2 identical over 10 bases. CDR1 LGHDT and CDR2 YNNKEL come from the germline V gene (reference sequence). V gave up 1 base and J gave up 7 bases; unmatched junction bases: 10. There are 17 residues in the CDR3. The CDR3 DNA reads TGTGCCAGCAGCCAAGGGAGCGGGAGGGTTGGTTGGAACATTCAGTACTTC. It yields the protein CASSQGSGRVGWNIQYF.

V and J are TRBV27 and TRBJ2-6; D is unresolved. The CDR3 contains 15 residues. The germline V gene encodes CDR1 MNHEY and CDR2 SMNVEV (reference sequence). Trimming removed 0 bases at V and 0 bases at J, with 3 bases between. CDR3 nucleotide sequence: TGTGCCAGCAGTTTATCGAGCTCTGGGGCCAACGTCCTGACTTTC. It codes for CASSLSSSGANVLTF.

V usage is TRBV5-4 and J usage is TRBJ2-5, with 7 bases that match TRBD1. V was pared by 3 bases and J by 5 bases, with 13 bases of the junction left unmatched. Germline CDR1 reads SGHNT; CDR2 reads YYREEE (reference sequence). This CDR3 has 16 amino acids. The CDR3: CASSSSTDRVRETQYF. CDR3 sequence (DNA): TGTGCCAGCAGCTCGTCGACCGACAGGGTACGGGAGACCCAGTACTTC.

The rearrangement joins TRBV6-6 to TRBJ1-1; the match to TRBD1 covers 10 bases. Trimming took 7 bases from V and 6 from J; bases not matched to a gene: 11. Germline V gives CDR1 MNHNY, CDR2 SVGAGI (reference sequence). The CDR3 runs 15 residues. CDR3 region: CASNTGTGDIAEAFF. The CDR3 nucleotides read TGTGCCAGCAACACCGGGACAGGGGATATTGCTGAAGCTTTCTTT.

V gene TRBV18 combines with J gene TRBJ2-7, with 9 positions matching TRBD1. The germline CDR1 and CDR2 sequences are KGHSH and LQKENI. V trimming: 6 bases; J trimming: 3 bases; junction bases outside the gene matches: 6. The CDR3 sequence is 14 residues long. Here the CDR3 DNA reads TGTGCCAGCTCCCCGACAGGGGGTATCTACGAGCAGTACTTC. Translation: CASSPTGGIYEQYF.